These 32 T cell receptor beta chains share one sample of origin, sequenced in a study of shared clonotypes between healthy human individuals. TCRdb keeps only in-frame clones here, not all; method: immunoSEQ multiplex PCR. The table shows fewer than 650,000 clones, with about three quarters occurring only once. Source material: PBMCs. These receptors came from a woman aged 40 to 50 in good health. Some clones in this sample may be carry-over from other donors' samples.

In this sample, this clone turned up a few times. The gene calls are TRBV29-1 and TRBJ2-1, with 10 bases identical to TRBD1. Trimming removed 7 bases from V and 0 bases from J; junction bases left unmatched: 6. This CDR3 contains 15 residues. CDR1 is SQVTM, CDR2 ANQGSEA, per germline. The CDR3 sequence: CSANRQGASYNEQFF. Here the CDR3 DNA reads TGCAGCGCAAACCGACAGGGGGCCTCCTACAATGAGCAGTTCTTC.

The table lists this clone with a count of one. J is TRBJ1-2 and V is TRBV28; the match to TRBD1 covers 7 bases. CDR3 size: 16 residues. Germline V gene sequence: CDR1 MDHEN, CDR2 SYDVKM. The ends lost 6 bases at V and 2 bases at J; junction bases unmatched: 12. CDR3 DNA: TGTGCCAGCAGGTCCATCCGGGACAGAGAGAACTATGGCTACACCTTC. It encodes CASRSIRDRENYGYTF.

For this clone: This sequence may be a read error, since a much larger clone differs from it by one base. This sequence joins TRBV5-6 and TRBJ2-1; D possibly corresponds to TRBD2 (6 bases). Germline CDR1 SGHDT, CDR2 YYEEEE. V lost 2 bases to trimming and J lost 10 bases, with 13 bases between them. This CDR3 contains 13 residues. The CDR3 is CASSFRRVGEQFF. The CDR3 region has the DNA TGTGCCAGCAGCTTCCGGAGGGTGGGAGAGCAGTTCTTC.

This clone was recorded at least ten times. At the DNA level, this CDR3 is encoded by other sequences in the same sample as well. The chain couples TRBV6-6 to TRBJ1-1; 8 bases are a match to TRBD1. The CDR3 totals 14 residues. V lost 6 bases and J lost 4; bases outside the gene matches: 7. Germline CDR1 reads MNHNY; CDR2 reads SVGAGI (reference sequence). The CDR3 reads CASSPGGRGTEAFF. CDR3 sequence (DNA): TGTGCCAGCAGCCCAGGGGGCCGGGGCACTGAAGCTTTCTTT.

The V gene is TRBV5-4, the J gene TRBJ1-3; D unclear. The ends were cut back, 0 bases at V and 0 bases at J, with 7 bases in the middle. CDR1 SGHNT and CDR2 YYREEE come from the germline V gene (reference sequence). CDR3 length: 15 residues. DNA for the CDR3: TGTGCCAGCAGCTTGGAGCGTAACTCTGGAAACACCATATATTTT. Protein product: CASSLERNSGNTIYF.

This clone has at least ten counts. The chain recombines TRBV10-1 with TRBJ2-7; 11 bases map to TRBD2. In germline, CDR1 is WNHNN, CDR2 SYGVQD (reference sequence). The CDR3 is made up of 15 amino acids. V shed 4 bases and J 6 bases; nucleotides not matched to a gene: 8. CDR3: CASSALAGGGSEQYF. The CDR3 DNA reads TGCGCCAGCAGTGCCCTAGCGGGAGGCGGGAGCGAGCAGTACTTC.

This chain's CDR3 is CASSQTGYEQYF. DNA of the CDR3: TGTGCCAGCAGCCAGACAGGCTACGAGCAGTACTTC. V is TRBV7-9 and J is TRBJ2-7, with D possibly being TRBD1 (6 bases). There are 12 residues in the CDR3. The germline V and J ends were trimmed by 5 bases and 3 bases, with 8 bases remaining between them. Germline V gene sequence: CDR1 SEHNR, CDR2 FQNEAQ (reference sequence).

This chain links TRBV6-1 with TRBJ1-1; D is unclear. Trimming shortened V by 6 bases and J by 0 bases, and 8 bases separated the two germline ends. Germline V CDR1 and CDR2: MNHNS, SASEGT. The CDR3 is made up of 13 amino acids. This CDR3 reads CASSGVLNTEAFF. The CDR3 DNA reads TGTGCCAGCAGCGGGGTTTTGAACACTGAAGCTTTCTTT.

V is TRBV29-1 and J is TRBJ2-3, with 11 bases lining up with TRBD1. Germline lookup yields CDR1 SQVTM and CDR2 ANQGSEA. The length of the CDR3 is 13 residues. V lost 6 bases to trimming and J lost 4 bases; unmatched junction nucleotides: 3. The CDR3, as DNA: TGCAGCGTCCCGGGACAGGGGGCAGATACGCAGTATTTT. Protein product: CSVPGQGADTQYF.

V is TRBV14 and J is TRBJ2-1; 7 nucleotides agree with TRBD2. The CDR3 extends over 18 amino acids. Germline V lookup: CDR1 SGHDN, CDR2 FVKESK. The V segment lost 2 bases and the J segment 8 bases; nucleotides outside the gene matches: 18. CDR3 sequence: CASSQPPGRGGRVDEQFF. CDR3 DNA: TGTGCCAGCAGCCAACCCCCCGGGCGGGGCGGGAGAGTGGATGAGCAGTTCTTC.

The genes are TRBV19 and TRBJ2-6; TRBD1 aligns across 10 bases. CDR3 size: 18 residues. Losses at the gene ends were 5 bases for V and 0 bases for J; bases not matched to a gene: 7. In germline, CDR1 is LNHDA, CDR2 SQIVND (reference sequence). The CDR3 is CASSLRGQGSSGANVLTF. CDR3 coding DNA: TGTGCCAGTAGTCTGCGGGGACAGGGGAGCTCTGGGGCCAACGTCCTGACTTTC.

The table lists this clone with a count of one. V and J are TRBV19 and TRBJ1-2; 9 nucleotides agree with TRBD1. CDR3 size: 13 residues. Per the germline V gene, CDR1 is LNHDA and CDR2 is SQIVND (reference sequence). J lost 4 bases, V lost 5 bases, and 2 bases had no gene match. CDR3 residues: CASSPDRGYGYTF. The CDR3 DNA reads TGTGCCAGTAGTCCGGACAGGGGCTATGGCTACACCTTC.

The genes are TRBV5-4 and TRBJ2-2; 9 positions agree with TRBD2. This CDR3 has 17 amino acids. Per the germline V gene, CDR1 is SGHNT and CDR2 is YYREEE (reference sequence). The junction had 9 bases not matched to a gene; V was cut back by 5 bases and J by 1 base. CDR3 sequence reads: CASSLGSLAGNTGELFF. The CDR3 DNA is TGTGCCAGCAGTTTAGGGTCACTAGCGGGGAACACCGGGGAGCTGTTTTTT.

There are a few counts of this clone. The CDR3 is CSVEGSGRVHEQYF. The CDR3 nucleotides read TGCAGCGTTGAAGGTAGCGGGAGGGTCCACGAGCAGTACTTC. The V gene is TRBV29-1, the J gene TRBJ2-7; 11 bases line up with TRBD2. V dropped 1 base and J dropped 5; count of bases not matched to a gene: 4. The germline V gene encodes CDR1 SQVTM and CDR2 ANQGSEA. CDR3 size: 14 residues.

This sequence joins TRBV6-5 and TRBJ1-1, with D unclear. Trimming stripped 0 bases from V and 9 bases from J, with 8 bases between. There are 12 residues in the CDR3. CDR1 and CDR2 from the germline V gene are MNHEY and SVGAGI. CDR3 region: CASSYSWQQAFF. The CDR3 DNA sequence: TGTGCCAGCAGTTACTCCTGGCAGCAAGCTTTCTTT.

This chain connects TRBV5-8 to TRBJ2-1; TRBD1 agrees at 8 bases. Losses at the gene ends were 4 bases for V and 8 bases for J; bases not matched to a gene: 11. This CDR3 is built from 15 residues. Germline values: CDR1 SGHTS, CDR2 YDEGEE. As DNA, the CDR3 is TGTGCCAGCAGCCCCGGGACAGGTCCCGCCGATGAGCAGTTCTTC. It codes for CASSPGTGPADEQFF.

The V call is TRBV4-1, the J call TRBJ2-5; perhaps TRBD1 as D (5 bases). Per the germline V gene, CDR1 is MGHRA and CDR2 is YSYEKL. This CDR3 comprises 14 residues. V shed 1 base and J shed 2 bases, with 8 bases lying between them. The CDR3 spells CASSQVTGQETQYF. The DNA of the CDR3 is TGCGCCAGCAGCCAAGTTACAGGACAAGAGACCCAGTACTTC.

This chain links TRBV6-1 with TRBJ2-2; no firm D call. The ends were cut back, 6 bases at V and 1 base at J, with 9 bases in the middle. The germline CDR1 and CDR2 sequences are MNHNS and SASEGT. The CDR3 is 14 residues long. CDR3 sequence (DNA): TGTGCCAGCAGAAGAGGCTTGAACACCGGGGAGCTGTTTTTT. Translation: CASRRGLNTGELFF.

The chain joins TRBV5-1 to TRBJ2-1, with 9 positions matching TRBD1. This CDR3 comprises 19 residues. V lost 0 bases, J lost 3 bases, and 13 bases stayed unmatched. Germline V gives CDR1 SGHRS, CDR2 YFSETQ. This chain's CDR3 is CASSLAPVADRGSYNEQFF. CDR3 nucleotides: TGCGCCAGCAGCTTGGCCCCCGTCGCGGACAGGGGTAGCTACAATGAGCAGTTCTTC.

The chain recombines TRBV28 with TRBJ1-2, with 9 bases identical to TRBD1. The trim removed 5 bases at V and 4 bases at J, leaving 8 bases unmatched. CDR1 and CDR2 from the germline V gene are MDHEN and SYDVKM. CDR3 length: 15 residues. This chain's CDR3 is CASSQWTGAPYGYTF. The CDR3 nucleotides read TGTGCCAGCAGTCAGTGGACAGGGGCGCCCTATGGCTACACCTTC.

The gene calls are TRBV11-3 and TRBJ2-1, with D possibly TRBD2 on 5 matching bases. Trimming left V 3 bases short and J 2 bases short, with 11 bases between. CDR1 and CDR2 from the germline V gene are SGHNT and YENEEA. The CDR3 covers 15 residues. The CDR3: CASSLGASPYNEQFF. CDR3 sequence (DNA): TGTGCCAGCAGCTTGGGAGCGTCCCCCTACAATGAGCAGTTCTTC.

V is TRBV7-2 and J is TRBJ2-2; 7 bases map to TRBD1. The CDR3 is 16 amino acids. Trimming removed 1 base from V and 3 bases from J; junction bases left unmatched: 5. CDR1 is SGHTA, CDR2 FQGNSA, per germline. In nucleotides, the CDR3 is TGTGCCAGCAGCTTAGTTTCGGGACAGTACACCGGGGAGCTGTTTTTT. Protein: CASSLVSGQYTGELFF.

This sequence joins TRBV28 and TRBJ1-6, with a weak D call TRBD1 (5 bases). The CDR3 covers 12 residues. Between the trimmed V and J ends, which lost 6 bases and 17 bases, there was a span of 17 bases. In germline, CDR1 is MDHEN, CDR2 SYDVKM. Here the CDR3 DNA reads TGTGCCAGCAGCCGATTGGACATTATGGTCCACTTT. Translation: CASSRLDIMVHF.

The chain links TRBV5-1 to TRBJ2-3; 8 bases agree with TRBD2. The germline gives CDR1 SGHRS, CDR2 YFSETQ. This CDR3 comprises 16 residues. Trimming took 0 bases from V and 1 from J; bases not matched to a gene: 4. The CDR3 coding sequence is TGCGCCAGCAGCTTGGGACTAGCGTACGGCACAGATACGCAGTATTTT. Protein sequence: CASSLGLAYGTDTQYF.

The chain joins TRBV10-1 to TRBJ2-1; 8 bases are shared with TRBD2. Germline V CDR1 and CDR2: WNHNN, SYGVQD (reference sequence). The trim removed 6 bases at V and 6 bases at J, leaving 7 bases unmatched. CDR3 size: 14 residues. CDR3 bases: TGCGCCAGCAGCGCGGGACTAGTAACCAATGAGCAGTTCTTC. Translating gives CASSAGLVTNEQFF.

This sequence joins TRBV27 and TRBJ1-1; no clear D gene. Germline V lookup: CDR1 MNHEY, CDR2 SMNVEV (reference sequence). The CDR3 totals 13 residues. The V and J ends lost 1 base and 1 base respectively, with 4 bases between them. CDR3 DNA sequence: TGTGCCAGCAGTTTATGGGGGAACACTGAAGCTTTCTTT. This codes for CASSLWGNTEAFF.

The CDR3 DNA reads TGCGCCAGCAGCTTGGGGCTAGCGGCCTACAATGAGCAGTTCTTC. Its translation: CASSLGLAAYNEQFF. V usage is TRBV5-1 and J usage is TRBJ2-1, with 7 bases that match TRBD2. Per germline, CDR1 SGHRS and CDR2 YFSETQ. The V and J ends lost 0 bases and 2 bases, in that order; junction bases with no gene match: 2. The CDR3 runs 15 residues.

CDR3 in amino acids: CASSKSRDSRSGANVLTF. The CDR3, as DNA: TGTGCCAGCAGCAAATCCCGGGACAGCCGCTCTGGGGCCAACGTCCTGACTTTC. V gene TRBV21-1 combines with J gene TRBJ2-6; TRBD1, the D gene given by the table, was not confirmed from the DNA. TRBV21-1 is listed as a pseudogene. The CDR3 is 18 amino acids.

CDR3 coding DNA: TGCGCCAGCAGCCAAATGAGCGGGAGTTCCTACGAGCAGTACTTC. This codes for CASSQMSGSSYEQYF. The genes are TRBV4-1 and TRBJ2-7; 8 bases match TRBD2. Germline loops: CDR1 MGHRA, CDR2 YSYEKL. The CDR3 loop spans 15 amino acids. Trimming took 2 bases from V and 1 from J; bases not matched to a gene: 4.

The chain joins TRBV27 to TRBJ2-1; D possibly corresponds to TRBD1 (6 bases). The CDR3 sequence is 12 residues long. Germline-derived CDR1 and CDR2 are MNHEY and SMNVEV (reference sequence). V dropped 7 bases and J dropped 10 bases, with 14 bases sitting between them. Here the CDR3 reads CASKGVGSEQFF. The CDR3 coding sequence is TGTGCCAGCAAGGGGGTGGGGTCGGAGCAGTTCTTC.

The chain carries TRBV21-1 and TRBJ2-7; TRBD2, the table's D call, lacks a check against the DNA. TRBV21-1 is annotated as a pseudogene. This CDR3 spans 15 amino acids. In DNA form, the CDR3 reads TGTGCCAGCAGCCATTTAACTAGGAATCACTACGAGCAGTACTTC. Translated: CASSHLTRNHYEQYF.

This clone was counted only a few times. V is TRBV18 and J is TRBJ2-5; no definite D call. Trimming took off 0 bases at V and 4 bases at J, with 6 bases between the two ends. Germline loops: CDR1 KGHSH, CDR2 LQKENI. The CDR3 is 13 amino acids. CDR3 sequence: CASSPPVGETQYF. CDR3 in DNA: TGTGCCAGCTCACCACCGGTGGGAGAGACCCAGTACTTC.